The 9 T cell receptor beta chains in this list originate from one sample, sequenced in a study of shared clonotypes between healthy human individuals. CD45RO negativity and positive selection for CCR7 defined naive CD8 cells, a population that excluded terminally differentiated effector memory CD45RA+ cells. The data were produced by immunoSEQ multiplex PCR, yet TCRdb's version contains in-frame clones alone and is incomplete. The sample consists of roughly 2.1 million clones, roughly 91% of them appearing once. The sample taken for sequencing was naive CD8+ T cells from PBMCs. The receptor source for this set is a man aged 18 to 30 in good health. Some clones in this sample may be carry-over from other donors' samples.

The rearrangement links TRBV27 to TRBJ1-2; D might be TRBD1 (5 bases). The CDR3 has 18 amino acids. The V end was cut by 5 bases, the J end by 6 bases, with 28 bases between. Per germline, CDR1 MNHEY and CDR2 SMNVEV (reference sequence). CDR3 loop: CASSPRLGAALIGDGYTF. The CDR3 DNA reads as TGTGCCAGCAGTCCCCGGTTAGGGGCGGCCCTTATTGGGGATGGCTACACCTTC.

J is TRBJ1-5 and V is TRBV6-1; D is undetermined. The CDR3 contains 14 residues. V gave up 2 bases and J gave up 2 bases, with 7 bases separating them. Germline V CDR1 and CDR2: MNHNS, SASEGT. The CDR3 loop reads CASSEWWGNQPQHF. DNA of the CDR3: TGTGCCAGCAGTGAATGGTGGGGCAATCAGCCCCAGCATTTT.

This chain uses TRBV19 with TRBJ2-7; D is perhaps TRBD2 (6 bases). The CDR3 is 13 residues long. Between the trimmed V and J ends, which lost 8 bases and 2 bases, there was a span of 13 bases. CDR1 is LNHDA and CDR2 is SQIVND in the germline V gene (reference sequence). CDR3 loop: CASGYAGTYEQYF. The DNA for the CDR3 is TGTGCCAGTGGGTATGCGGGAACCTACGAGCAGTACTTC.

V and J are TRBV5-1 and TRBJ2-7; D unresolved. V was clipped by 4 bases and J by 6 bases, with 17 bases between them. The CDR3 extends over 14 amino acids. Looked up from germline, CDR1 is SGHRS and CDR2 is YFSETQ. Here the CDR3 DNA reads TGCGCCAGCAGCCCGAAGACGGGCTGGGGCGAGCAGTACTTC. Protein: CASSPKTGWGEQYF.

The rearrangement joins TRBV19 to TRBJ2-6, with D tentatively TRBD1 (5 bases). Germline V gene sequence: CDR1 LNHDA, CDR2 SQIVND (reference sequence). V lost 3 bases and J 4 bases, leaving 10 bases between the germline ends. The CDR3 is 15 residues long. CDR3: CASSIRVSGANVLTF. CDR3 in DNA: TGTGCCAGTAGTATCAGGGTGTCGGGGGCCAACGTCCTGACTTTC.

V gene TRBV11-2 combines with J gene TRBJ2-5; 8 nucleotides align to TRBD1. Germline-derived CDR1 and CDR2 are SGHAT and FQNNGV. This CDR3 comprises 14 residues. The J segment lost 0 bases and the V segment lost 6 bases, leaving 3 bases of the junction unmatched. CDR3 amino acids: CASRDRGNQETQYF. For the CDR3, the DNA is TGTGCCAGCAGAGACAGGGGAAACCAAGAGACCCAGTACTTC.

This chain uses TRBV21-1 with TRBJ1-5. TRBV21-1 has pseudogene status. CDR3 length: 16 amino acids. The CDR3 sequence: CASSNLWTRGVQAQHF. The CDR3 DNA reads TGTGCCAGCAGCAACTTGTGGACGAGGGGCGTTCAGGCCCAGCATTTT.

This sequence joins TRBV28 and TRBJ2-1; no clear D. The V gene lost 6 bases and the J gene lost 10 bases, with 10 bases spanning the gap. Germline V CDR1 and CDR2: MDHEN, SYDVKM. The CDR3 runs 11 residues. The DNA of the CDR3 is TGTGCCAGCAGCCTAGGGTTGGAGCAGTTCTTC. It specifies CASSLGLEQFF.

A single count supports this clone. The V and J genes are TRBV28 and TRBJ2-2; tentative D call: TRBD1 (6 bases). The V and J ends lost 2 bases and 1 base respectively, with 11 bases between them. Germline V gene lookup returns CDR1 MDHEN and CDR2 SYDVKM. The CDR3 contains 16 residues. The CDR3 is CASSLIYRENTGELFF. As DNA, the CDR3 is TGTGCCAGCAGTTTAATTTACAGGGAGAACACCGGGGAGCTGTTTTTT.